This T cell receptor beta chain is drawn from a study of T-cell reconstitution after alpha-beta-depleted transplantation in children. During its preparation, the TCRbeta library received unique molecular identifiers. TCRdb independently ran MiXCR on the PCR reads; one entry per CDR3 protein. In the table there are about a million distinct CDR3 sequences, roughly 29% of which are singletons. Trimming removed 4 bases from V and 8 bases from J; junction bases left unmatched: 11. Germline CDR1 and CDR2: SGHRS and YFSETQ. CDR3 length equals 15 residues. The chain recombines TRBV5-1 with TRBJ2-1; 8 positions agree with TRBD1. The sample in question was PBMCs, mostly from graft donor cells, obtained 360 days after TCRalphabeta/CD19-depleted stem cell transplant. This sequence was found in a boy under three years old who had a stem cell transplant for SCID, so the T cells may come from the graft donor. The CDR3 region is CASSADDRGVYEQFF. For the CDR3, the DNA is TGCGCCAGCAGCGCAGACGACAGGGGAGTTTATGAGCAGTTCTTC.